Below are 23 T cell receptor beta chains sequenced from a single sample in a study of blood T cell repertoires in COVID-19. Clones were sequenced by immunoSEQ multiplex PCR, and TCRdb holds only the in-frame ones, with some missing. Of about 240,000 clones in the sample, approximately 90% were seen once. The sample consisted of PBMCs or T cells enriched from blood (not recorded which). The receptors stem from a woman in her 30s who had recovered from COVID-19.

The V gene is TRBV29-1, the J gene TRBJ2-7; TRBD2 agrees at 8 bases. The CDR3 runs to 14 residues. V gave up 6 bases and J gave up 3 bases; unmatched junction bases: 10. From germline, CDR1 is SQVTM and CDR2 ANQGSEA. The CDR3 protein is CSVRRGLGDYEQYF. In nucleotides, the CDR3 is TGCAGCGTCCGAAGGGGACTAGGGGACTACGAGCAGTACTTC.

The CDR3, as DNA: TGTGCCAGCAGTGGGAGTGGTCCGGGGACCCAGTACTTC. Amino acids: CASSGSGPGTQYF. V gene TRBV12-3 or TRBV12-4 combines with J gene TRBJ2-5; the D gene is possibly TRBD2 (5 bases). This CDR3 is built from 13 residues. V was pared by 5 bases and J by 7 bases, with 14 bases between.

This chain's CDR3 is CASSSYEAEATGNTIYF. The CDR3 bases are TGTGCCAGCAGCTCATATGAAGCCGAAGCTACTGGAAACACCATATATTTT. V is TRBV7-9 and J is TRBJ1-3; D remains ambiguous. CDR1 is SEHNR, CDR2 FQNEAQ, per germline (reference sequence). Deletions cut 4 bases from V and 2 bases from J, with 18 bases between. The CDR3 loop spans 17 amino acids. Full variable domain (rest looked up from reference TRBV7-9 and TRBJ1-3): DTGVSQNPRHKITKRGQNVTFRCDPISEHNRLYWYRQTLGQGPEFLTYFQNEAQLEKSRLLSDRFSAERPKGSFSTLEIQRTEQGDSAMYLCASSSYEAEATGNTIYFGEGSWLTVV.

The chain uses TRBV5-1 and TRBJ2-3, with D possibly matching TRBD2 (5 bases). Germline values: CDR1 SGHRS, CDR2 YFSETQ. The CDR3 has 15 amino acids. Trimming pared 2 bases from V and 2 bases from J, leaving 12 bases between. CDR3 region: CASSLSGIYTDTQYF. The CDR3 region has the DNA TGCGCCAGCAGCTTATCCGGGATCTACACAGATACGCAGTATTTT.

V usage is TRBV4-3 and J usage is TRBJ2-1; possibly TRBD2 for D (6 bases). Germline V lookup: CDR1 LGHNA, CDR2 YSLEER. Trimming stripped 0 bases from V and 9 bases from J, with 15 bases between. This CDR3 contains 15 residues. Here the CDR3 reads CASSQDMGGLSEQFF. CDR3 DNA sequence: TGCGCCAGCAGCCAAGATATGGGGGGATTGAGTGAGCAGTTCTTC.

This clone was observed a few times. This rearrangement joins TRBV19 to TRBJ2-7, with D maybe TRBD1 (6 bases). CDR3 length: 15 residues. Germline V gene data show CDR1 as LNHDA and CDR2 as SQIVND (reference sequence). V lost 7 bases and J lost 3, with 19 bases in between. In DNA, the CDR3 is TGTGCCAGTACGGTAGTAGGACAACAGGGCTACGAGCAGTACTTC. Translated: CASTVVGQQGYEQYF.

The chain recombines TRBV30 with TRBJ1-2; no firm D call. CDR3 length equals 14 residues. The V gene lost 2 bases and the J gene lost 4 bases, with 14 bases spanning the gap. Germline V gene lookup returns CDR1 GTSNPN and CDR2 SVGIG (reference sequence). CDR3 in amino acids: CAWSSSGRSYGYTF. Here the CDR3 DNA reads TGTGCCTGGAGTTCGTCCGGGAGAAGCTATGGCTACACCTTC.

The chain uses TRBV12-3 or TRBV12-4 and TRBJ1-1; the D gene is possibly TRBD1 (6 bases). The CDR3 loop spans 13 amino acids. Trimming removed 4 bases from V and 1 base from J, with 7 bases in between. CDR3 in amino acids: CASSWTANTEAFF. CDR3 nucleotides: TGTGCCAGCAGTTGGACAGCGAACACTGAAGCTTTCTTT.

CDR3 in amino acids: CASSVWWGLQETQYF. The CDR3 DNA sequence: TGTGCCAGCAGCGTCTGGTGGGGACTCCAAGAGACCCAGTACTTC. V is TRBV25-1 and J is TRBJ2-5, with D tentatively TRBD2 (6 bases). The length of the CDR3 is 15 residues. Per germline, CDR1 MGHDK and CDR2 SYGVNS. Trimming took off 6 bases at V and 1 base at J, with 15 bases between the two ends.

This clone appeared a few times. CDR3 in amino acids: CASSVAGGNQPQHF. The CDR3 DNA follows: TGTGCCAGCAGTGTTGCAGGGGGCAATCAGCCCCAGCATTTT. The chain combines TRBV2 with TRBJ1-5; maybe TRBD1 (6 bases). The CDR3 has 14 residues. V was trimmed by 4 bases and J by 2 bases, leaving 9 bases between them. Per germline, CDR1 SNHLY and CDR2 FYNNEI. Together with reference TRBV2 and TRBJ1-5, the CDR3 gives the full variable domain: EPEVTQTPSHQVTQMGQEVILRCVPISNHLYFYWYRQILGQKVEFLVSFYNNEISEKSEIFDDQFSVERPDGSNFTLKIRSTKLEDSAMYFCASSVAGGNQPQHFGDGTRLSIL.

V usage is TRBV5-6 and J usage is TRBJ2-1; no firm D call. Trimming removed 2 bases from V and 5 bases from J, with 11 bases in between. The CDR3 is 14 amino acids. Per the germline V gene, CDR1 is SGHDT and CDR2 is YYEEEE. CDR3 loop: CASSFVSGDNEQFF. CDR3 nucleotide sequence: TGTGCCAGCAGCTTTGTGTCAGGTGACAATGAGCAGTTCTTC.

V is TRBV9 and J is TRBJ2-1; 7 positions match TRBD1. CDR3 length: 16 amino acids. Germline CDR1 reads SGDLS; CDR2 reads YYNGEE. The J segment lost 5 bases and the V segment lost 1 base, leaving 9 bases of the junction unmatched. CDR3: CASSVRVRGLHNEQFF. The DNA for the CDR3 is TGTGCCAGCAGCGTACGGGTCAGGGGGTTGCACAATGAGCAGTTCTTC. The whole variable domain, remainder taken from reference TRBV9 and TRBJ2-1, is DSGVTQTPKHLITATGQRVTLRCSPRSGDLSVYWYQQSLDQGLQFLIQYYNGEERAKGNILERFSAQQFPDLHSELNLSSLELGDSALYFCASSVRVRGLHNEQFFGPGTRLTVL.

The CDR3 spells CASSEDGRNTIYF. The CDR3 region has the DNA TGTGCCAGCAGTGAGGACGGGAGAAACACCATATATTTT. The chain links TRBV2 to TRBJ1-3, with D unresolved. V dropped 3 bases and J dropped 5 bases, with 8 bases sitting between them. The germline CDR1 and CDR2 sequences are SNHLY and FYNNEI. This CDR3 is 13 amino acids long.

CDR3 sequence: CASSLGGQGNTEAFF. The DNA of the CDR3 is TGTGCCAGCAGCCTGGGGGGACAGGGGAACACTGAAGCTTTCTTT. The chain links TRBV3-1 (or the pseudogene TRBV3-2) to TRBJ1-1, with 9 bases that match TRBD1. V lost 4 bases, J lost 1 base, and 4 bases stayed unmatched. Germline CDR1 is LGHDT and CDR2 is YNNKEL (reference sequence). This CDR3 contains 15 residues.

The chain is built from TRBV5-1 and TRBJ1-4; D is ambiguous. Germline lookup yields CDR1 SGHRS and CDR2 YFSETQ. The CDR3 extends over 15 amino acids. Trimming removed 4 bases at V and 8 bases at J, with 18 bases between. CDR3 bases: TGCGCCAGCAGCCCGAGTCAGGCCCCAGAGGAAAAACTGTTTTTT. Translated, it gives CASSPSQAPEEKLFF.

The CDR3 here is CASSFQSLTEAFF. The CDR3 DNA reads TGTGCCAGCAGTTTTCAGTCTTTAACTGAAGCTTTCTTT. The rearrangement links TRBV28 to TRBJ1-1; D unclear. Deletions cut 3 bases from V and 5 bases from J, with 10 bases between. The CDR3 sequence is 13 residues long. The germline V gene has CDR1 MDHEN and CDR2 SYDVKM. Together with reference TRBV28 and TRBJ1-1, the CDR3 gives the full variable domain: DVKVTQSSRYLVKRTGEKVFLECVQDMDHENMFWYRQDPGLGLRLIYFSYDVKMKEKGDIPEGYSVSREKKERFSLILESASTNQTSMYLCASSFQSLTEAFFGQGTRLTVV.

The J gene is TRBJ1-2, the V gene TRBV19; 9 bases fit TRBD1. Germline V CDR1 and CDR2: LNHDA, SQIVND (reference sequence). Trimming took 10 bases from V and 6 from J; bases not matched to a gene: 12. CDR3 size: 14 residues. The CDR3 here is CATGRDREIHGYTF. Written as DNA, the CDR3 is TGTGCCACTGGCCGGGACAGGGAAATCCATGGCTACACCTTC. Combining the CDR3 with reference TRBV19 and TRBJ1-2 gives the whole variable domain DGGITQSPKYLFRKEGQNVTLSCEQNLNHDAMYWYRQDPGQGLRLIYYSQIVNDFQKGDIAEGYSVSREKKESFPLTVTSAQKNPTAFYLCATGRDREIHGYTFGSGTRLTVV.

The V and J genes are TRBV19 and TRBJ1-1; TRBD1 matches 8 bases. Germline values: CDR1 LNHDA, CDR2 SQIVND (reference sequence). V lost 9 bases to trimming and J lost 1 base; unmatched junction nucleotides: 4. The CDR3 has 13 residues. The DNA of the CDR3 is TGTGCCAGCCGGGGACAGGCGAACACTGAAGCTTTCTTT. It codes for CASRGQANTEAFF.

The chain couples TRBV30 to TRBJ2-2; 14 bases agree with TRBD2. The length of the CDR3 is 17 residues. In germline, CDR1 is GTSNPN, CDR2 SVGIG (reference sequence). V shed 1 base, J shed 5 bases, and the junction held 6 bases outside the gene matches. The CDR3 region is CAWSGLAGGLYTGELFF. The CDR3 region has the DNA TGTGCCTGGAGTGGACTAGCGGGAGGGCTTTATACCGGGGAGCTGTTTTTT.

The chain links TRBV11-2 to TRBJ1-1; D remains unclear. CDR1 and CDR2 from the germline V gene are SGHAT and FQNNGV. This CDR3 spans 16 amino acids. The V gene lost 5 bases and the J gene lost 1 base, with 17 bases spanning the gap. The CDR3 DNA is TGTGCCAGCAGCCCCCTCGACCGGGGTTCGAACACTGAAGCTTTCTTT. It encodes CASSPLDRGSNTEAFF.

The chain has TRBV7-9 and TRBJ2-5; 7 bases map to TRBD1. Trimming cost V 1 base and J 5 bases; bases outside gene matches: 7. Germline values: CDR1 SEHNR, CDR2 FQNEAQ (reference sequence). The CDR3 extends over 15 amino acids. The CDR3 loop is CASSLEGQRGETQYF. Written as DNA, the CDR3 is TGTGCCAGCAGCTTAGAGGGACAGAGGGGGGAGACCCAGTACTTC.

The chain is built from TRBV9 and TRBJ2-7; 14 bases map to TRBD2. The J call is doubtful: the DNA matches TRBJ2-5 better. CDR1 and CDR2 (germline): SGDLS, YYNGEE. This CDR3 has 21 amino acids. This chain's CDR3 is CASSGKGGRLAGGPGQETQYF. In DNA, the CDR3 is TGTGCCAGCAGCGGAAAGGGGGGGAGACTAGCGGGAGGGCCAGGGCAAGAGACCCAGTACTTC.

This sequence joins TRBV18 and TRBJ2-1; 8 nucleotides match TRBD2. The CDR3 extends over 16 amino acids. J lost 4 bases, V lost 1 base, and 6 bases had no gene match. The germline CDR1 and CDR2 sequences are KGHSH and LQKENI. The CDR3: CASSPLSTGGYNEQFF. The CDR3 nucleotides are TGTGCCAGCTCACCACTATCAACGGGAGGGTACAATGAGCAGTTCTTC.